This TCR beta chain was sequenced in a study of T cell responses to AZD1222 COVID-19 vaccine. Measured with immunoSEQ multiplex PCR; TCRdb has only the in-frame clones, and not every one. The sample has 100,000 to 150,000 clones, roughly 88% seen once; the top ten hold less than 6.5%. The CDR3 consists of 13 residues. The V segment lost 3 bases and the J segment 6 bases; nucleotides outside the gene matches: 2. Looked up from germline, CDR1 is SGHNT and CDR2 is YYREEE (reference sequence). The sequence derives from an adult in good health. The chain links TRBV5-4 to TRBJ1-5; TRBD1 matches at 8 bases. Sequenced material: peripheral blood, taken on day 0 of AZD1222 vaccination. In DNA, the CDR3 is TGTGCCAGCAGCTCCGACAGGGGTCAGCCCCAGCATTTT. It is translated as CASSSDRGQPQHF.